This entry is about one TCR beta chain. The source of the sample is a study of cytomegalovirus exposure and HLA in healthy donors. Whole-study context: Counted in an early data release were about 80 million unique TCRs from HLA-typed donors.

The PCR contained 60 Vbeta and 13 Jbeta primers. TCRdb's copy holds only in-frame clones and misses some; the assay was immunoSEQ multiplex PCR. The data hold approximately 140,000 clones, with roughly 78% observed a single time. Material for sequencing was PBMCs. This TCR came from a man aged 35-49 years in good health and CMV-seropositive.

The CDR3: CASGLDGTGIKAFF. In DNA, the CDR3 is TGTGCTAGTGGTTTGGACGGGACAGGGATTAAAGCTTTCTTT. V and J are TRBV12-5 and TRBJ1-1; 9 bases are shared with TRBD1. This CDR3 is built from 14 residues. The germline CDR1 and CDR2 sequences are LGHNT and FRNRAP. V trimming: 1 base; J trimming: 9 bases; junction bases outside the gene matches: 6. Complete variable domain (other parts from reference TRBV12-5 and TRBJ1-1): DARVTQTPRHKVTEMGQEVTMRCQPILGHNTVFWYRQTMMQGLELLAYFRNRAPLDDSGMPKDRFSAEMPDATLATLKIQPSEPRDSAVYFCASGLDGTGIKAFFGQGTRLTVV.